The 14 T cell receptor beta chains given below trace back to one sample, sequenced in a study of T cells in Graves' hyperthyroidism and ophthalmopathy. Authors of the study amplified TCR beta CDR3 regions from RNA transcripts. First-round RT-PCR of the TCR CDR3 relied on the HTBI primer set. Via MiXCR, TCRdb re-called the multiplex PCR reads, giving one row per CDR3 protein. The data contain around 580,000 distinct CDR3 sequences, around 17% of them singletons. Sequencing was done on a sample of blood. The receptors derive from a woman aged 18 to 35 with Graves' hyperthyroidism.

This chain connects TRBV20-1 to TRBJ2-7; D gene uncertain. The CDR3 runs 13 residues. Germline values: CDR1 DFQATT, CDR2 SNEGSKA (reference sequence). Trimming pared 3 bases from V and 3 bases from J, leaving 12 bases between. The CDR3 sequence: CSASRRALYEQYF. DNA for the CDR3: TGCAGTGCTAGTCGACGGGCCCTCTACGAGCAGTACTTC.

This clonotype was observed many times. One end of the junction does not line up with germline, which may come from a read error. V gene TRBV2 combines with J gene TRBJ1-5; 8 positions match TRBD1. This CDR3 has 14 residues. Germline lookup yields CDR1 SNHLY and CDR2 FYNNEI. Written as DNA, the CDR3 is TGCGCCAGCAGCGTAGGACAGGGAAATCAGCCCCAGCATTTT. This gives the protein CASSVGQGNQPQHF.

This clonotype was seen many times. The V call is TRBV28, the J call TRBJ2-7, with TRBD1 as a possible D gene (6 bases). Germline CDR1 and CDR2: MDHEN and SYDVKM. The ends were cut back, 4 bases at V and 0 bases at J, with 16 bases in the middle. This CDR3 has 16 residues. The CDR3, as DNA: TGTGCCAGCAGTTCCCCGGGACACCACCTCTCCTACGAGCAGTACTTC. Translating gives CASSSPGHHLSYEQYF.

This clonotype was seen repeatedly, ten times or more. The CDR3 reads CSASGGAVNEQFF. The CDR3 nucleotides read TGCAGTGCTAGCGGGGGGGCCGTTAATGAGCAGTTCTTC. V usage is TRBV20-1 and J usage is TRBJ2-1; the match to TRBD2 covers 8 bases. This CDR3 comprises 13 residues. Germline V gene data show CDR1 as DFQATT and CDR2 as SNEGSKA (reference sequence). The V gene end was trimmed by 3 bases and the J gene end by 7 bases; junction bases not matched to a gene: 5.

The chain recombines TRBV6-2 or TRBV6-3 with TRBJ1-1; 7 bases fit TRBD1. There are 13 residues in the CDR3. Germline values: CDR1 MNHEY, CDR2 SVGEGT. The V gene end was trimmed by 5 bases and the J gene end by 6 bases; junction bases not matched to a gene: 6. CDR3 amino acids: CASSLTGDAEAFF. For the CDR3, the DNA is TGTGCCAGCAGTCTCACAGGGGACGCTGAAGCTTTCTTT.

This clonotype has at least ten counts. V usage is TRBV29-1 and J usage is TRBJ2-5; 13 bases fit TRBD2. CDR1 SQVTM and CDR2 ANQGSEA come from the germline V gene. The CDR3 spans 18 residues. V lost 4 bases, J lost 4 bases, and 15 bases stayed unmatched. The chain's CDR3 is CSVVPQGLAGMRGETQYF. CDR3 nucleotide sequence: TGCAGCGTTGTTCCCCAGGGACTAGCGGGGATGAGGGGAGAGACCCAGTACTTC.

This clonotype was observed a handful of times. V is TRBV18 and J is TRBJ1-5, with TRBD1 matching over 9 bases. The CDR3 is 17 residues long. V was pared by 2 bases and J by 1 base, with 6 bases of the junction left unmatched. Germline assignment: CDR1 KGHSH and CDR2 LQKENI. DNA of the CDR3: TGTGCCAGCTCACCAGGGACAGGGTTAGGAAGCAATCAGCCCCAGCATTTT. Translation gives CASSPGTGLGSNQPQHF. The variable domain in full, completed from reference TRBV18 and TRBJ1-5, reads NAGVMQNPRHLVRRRGQEARLRCSPMKGHSHVYWYRQLPEEGLKFMVYLQKENIIDESGMPKERFSAEFPKEGPSILRIQQVVRGDSAAYFCASSPGTGLGSNQPQHFGDGTRLSIL.

This clonotype has just a few counts. The chain recombines TRBV2 with TRBJ1-2, with a possible D match to TRBD1 (5 bases). The ends were cut back, 4 bases at V and 5 bases at J, with 14 bases in the middle. Germline-derived CDR1 and CDR2 are SNHLY and FYNNEI. The CDR3 totals 14 residues. The DNA of the CDR3 is TGTGCCAGCAGTGGGGGACGGATTGAGTATGGCTACACCTTC. It translates to CASSGGRIEYGYTF. The complete variable domain, with remaining parts taken from reference TRBV2 and TRBJ1-2, reads EPEVTQTPSHQVTQMGQEVILRCVPISNHLYFYWYRQILGQKVEFLVSFYNNEISEKSEIFDDQFSVERPDGSNFTLKIRSTKLEDSAMYFCASSGGRIEYGYTFGSGTRLTVV.

This clonotype was seen only a few times. The chain has TRBV10-1 and TRBJ2-2; unclear D gene. V lost 2 bases and J lost 4, with 5 bases in between. CDR1 is WNHNN, CDR2 SYGVQD, per germline (reference sequence). CDR3 length: 13 residues. The CDR3 sequence: CASSEIRTGELFF. CDR3 DNA: TGCGCCAGCAGTGAGATCCGCACCGGGGAGCTGTTTTTT.

This clonotype was recorded a few times. The V call is TRBV9, the J call TRBJ2-3, with D tentatively TRBD2 (7 bases). The length of the CDR3 is 15 residues. The germline gives CDR1 SGDLS, CDR2 YYNGEE. The V gene lost 4 bases and the J gene lost 2 bases, with 14 bases spanning the gap. CDR3 sequence: CASSQEGGNTDTQYF. DNA for the CDR3: TGTGCCAGCAGCCAAGAGGGGGGGAACACAGATACGCAGTATTTT.

This clonotype has a handful of counts. The chain employs TRBV15 and TRBJ2-5; D is possibly TRBD1 (5 bases). Germline V gene sequence: CDR1 LNHNV, CDR2 YYDKDF (reference sequence). This CDR3 is built from 15 residues. Trimming stripped 2 bases from V and 5 bases from J, with 15 bases between. The DNA of the CDR3 is TGTGCCACCAGCAGAAATATTTGGGGCCGGGAGACCCAGTACTTC. Amino acid sequence: CATSRNIWGRETQYF.

The V and J genes are TRBV7-9 and TRBJ2-7; D perhaps matches TRBD2 (6 bases). The CDR3 has 16 amino acids. The V end lost 3 bases, the J end lost 7 bases, and 22 bases lay between the germline ends. The germline V gene encodes CDR1 SEHNR and CDR2 FQNEAQ (reference sequence). The CDR3 here is CASSFSSGVGWPEQYF. The CDR3 nucleotides read TGTGCCAGCAGCTTCTCCTCGGGGGTAGGGTGGCCTGAGCAGTACTTC.

The CDR3 DNA sequence: TGTGCCAGCGGGACTAGCGGGCTGTATGAGCAGTTCTTC. Protein sequence: CASGTSGLYEQFF. The chain uses TRBV3-1 and TRBJ2-1, with 12 positions matching TRBD2. This CDR3 contains 13 residues. The J segment lost 8 bases and the V segment lost 8 bases, leaving 4 bases of the junction unmatched. Germline CDR1 and CDR2: LGHDT and YNNKEL (reference sequence).

This chain uses TRBV6-1 with TRBJ2-3; 7 bases are a match to TRBD2. There are 18 residues in the CDR3. CDR1 MNHNS and CDR2 SASEGT come from the germline V gene. J gave up 1 base and V 6 bases, and 16 bases lay outside the gene matches. The CDR3 loop is CASRNWAGRPTGTDTQYF. The CDR3, as DNA: TGTGCCAGCAGGAATTGGGCCGGGAGGCCCACGGGCACAGATACGCAGTATTTT.